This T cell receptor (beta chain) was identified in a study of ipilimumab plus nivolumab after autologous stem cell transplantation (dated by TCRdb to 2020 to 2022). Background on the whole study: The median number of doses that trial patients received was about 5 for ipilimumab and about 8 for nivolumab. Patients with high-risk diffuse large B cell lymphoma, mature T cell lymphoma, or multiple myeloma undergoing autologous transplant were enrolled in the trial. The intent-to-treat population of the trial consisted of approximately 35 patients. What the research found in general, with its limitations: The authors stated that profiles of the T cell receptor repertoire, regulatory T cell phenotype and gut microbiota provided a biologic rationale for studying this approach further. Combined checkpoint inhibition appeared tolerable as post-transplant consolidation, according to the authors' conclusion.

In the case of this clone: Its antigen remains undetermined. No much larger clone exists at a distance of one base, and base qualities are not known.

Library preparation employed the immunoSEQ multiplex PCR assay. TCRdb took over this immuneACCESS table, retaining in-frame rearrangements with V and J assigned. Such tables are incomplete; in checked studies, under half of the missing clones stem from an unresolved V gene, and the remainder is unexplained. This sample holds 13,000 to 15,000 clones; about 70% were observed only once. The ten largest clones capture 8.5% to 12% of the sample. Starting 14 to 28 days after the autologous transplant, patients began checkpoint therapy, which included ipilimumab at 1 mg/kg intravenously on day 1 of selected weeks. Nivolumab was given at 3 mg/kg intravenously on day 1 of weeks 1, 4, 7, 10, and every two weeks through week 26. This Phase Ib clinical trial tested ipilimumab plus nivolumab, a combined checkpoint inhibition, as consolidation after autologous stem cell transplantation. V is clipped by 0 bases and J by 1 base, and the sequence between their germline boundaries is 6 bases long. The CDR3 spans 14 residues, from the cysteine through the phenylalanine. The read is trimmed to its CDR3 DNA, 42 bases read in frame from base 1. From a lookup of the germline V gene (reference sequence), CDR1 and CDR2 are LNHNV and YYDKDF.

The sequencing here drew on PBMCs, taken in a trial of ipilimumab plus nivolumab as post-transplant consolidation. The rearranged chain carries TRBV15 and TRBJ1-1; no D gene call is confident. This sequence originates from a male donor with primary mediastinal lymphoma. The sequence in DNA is TGTGCCACCAGCAGAGATACGGGGAACACTGAAGCTTTCTTT. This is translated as CATSRDTGNTEAFF. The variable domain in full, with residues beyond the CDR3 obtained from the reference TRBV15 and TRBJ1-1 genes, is DAMVIQNPRYQVTQFGKPVTLSCSQTLNHNVMYWYQQKSSQAPKLLFHYYDKDFNNEADTPDNFQSRRPNTSFCFLDIRSPGLGDTAMYLCATSRDTGNTEAFFGQGTRLTVV.